Detailed here is one T cell receptor (beta chain). The sample belongs to a study of T-cell reconstitution after alpha-beta-depleted transplantation in children. This CDR3 comprises 11 residues. Germline V gives CDR1 SGHNT, CDR2 YYREEE (reference sequence). V was trimmed by 10 bases and J by 4 bases, leaving 9 bases between them. Library preparation (for TCRbeta) was performed with unique molecular identifiers. TCRdb re-derived calls from the PCR reads in MiXCR, one entry per CDR3 protein. Among hundreds of thousands of distinct CDR3 sequences listed, around 9.6% were seen once. The specimen was PBMCs from the stem cell graft donor, collected from the stem cell graft. The genes are TRBV5-4 and TRBJ2-1, with D possibly matching TRBD2 (5 bases). This TCR was recovered from a human donor who donated a stem cell graft to a child with acute lymphoblastic leukemia. The CDR3 bases are TGTGCCTTCACTAGTTACAATGAGCAGTTCTTC. Translated: CAFTSYNEQFF.